This TCR beta chain was retrieved from a study of OX40 agonist ivuxolimab in advanced cancers. Germline V gives CDR1 MNHEY, CDR2 SMNVEV (reference sequence). Trimming left V 3 bases short and J 8 bases short, with 11 bases between. This CDR3 spans 13 amino acids. Only in-frame clones appear in the TCRdb table, and some are missing; sequencing was by immunoSEQ multiplex PCR. The data contain 45,000 to 55,000 clones, around 85% of them singletons. Study-level points and caveats: Researchers report that CD8+ T cells had, on average, more expanded clones than CD4+. Which antigen the expanded peripheral T cells recognized is unknown.

In regard to this clone: Its antigen is unknown.

The receptor comes from an adult with an advanced solid tumor such as melanoma, head and neck, liver or kidney cancer. Material: CD4+ or CD8+ T cells sorted from blood, obtained in a trial of the OX40 agonist ivuxolimab. The genes are TRBV27 and TRBJ2-4; a possible D gene is TRBD1 (5 bases). The CDR3 protein is CASSLQGWDIQYF. CDR3 nucleotides: TGTGCCAGCAGTTTGCAGGGTTGGGACATTCAGTACTTC.